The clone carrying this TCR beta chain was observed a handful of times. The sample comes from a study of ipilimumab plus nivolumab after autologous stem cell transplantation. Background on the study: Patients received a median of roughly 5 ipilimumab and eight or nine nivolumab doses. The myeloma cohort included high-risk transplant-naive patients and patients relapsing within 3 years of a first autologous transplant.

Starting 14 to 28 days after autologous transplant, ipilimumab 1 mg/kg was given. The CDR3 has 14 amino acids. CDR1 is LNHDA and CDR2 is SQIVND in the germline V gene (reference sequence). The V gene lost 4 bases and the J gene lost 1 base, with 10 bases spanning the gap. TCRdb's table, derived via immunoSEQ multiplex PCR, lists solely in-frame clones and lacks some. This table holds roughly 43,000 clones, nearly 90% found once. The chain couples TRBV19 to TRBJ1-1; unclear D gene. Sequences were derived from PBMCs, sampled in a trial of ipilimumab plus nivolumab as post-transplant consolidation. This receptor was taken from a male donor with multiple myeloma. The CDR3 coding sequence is TGTGCCAGTAGTACCCGGACGACGAACACTGAAGCTTTCTTT. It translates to CASSTRTTNTEAFF.